The rows below give T cell receptor beta chains drawn from one sample of a study of blood T cell repertoires in COVID-19. Data came from immunoSEQ multiplex PCR; TCRdb stores just in-frame clones and leaves some out. The sample has 250,000 to 350,000 clones; approximately 90% are singletons. Sequencing was performed on PBMCs or T cells enriched from blood (not recorded which). These receptor sequences come from a woman in her twenties or thirties who had recovered from COVID-19. Each CDR3 is given with its conserved first and last residue. A D gene is named only where the DNA matches it firmly. The size of a clone is reported for some rows only, either as once, few or many, or as a class for expanded clones.

d_gene: TRBD1
j_gene: TRBJ2-5
v_gene: TRBV28
abundance: -
CDR3nt: TGTGCCAGCAGGCCCGACCCCTGGACAGGGATTCAAGAGACCCAGTACTTC
CDR3aa: CASRPDPWTGIQETQYF

d_gene: -
j_gene: TRBJ2-2
v_gene: TRBV18
abundance: -
CDR3nt: TGTGCCAGCTCACCAGCAACCGCGACTAGTGGCGGGGAGCTGTTTTTT
CDR3aa: CASSPATATSGGELFF

d_gene: TRBD2
j_gene: TRBJ2-7
v_gene: TRBV7-9
abundance: -
CDR3nt: TGTGCCAGCAGCCCTGGACTAGCGGGAGTGTTCGGGCAGTACTTC
CDR3aa: CASSPGLAGVFGQYF

d_gene: -
j_gene: TRBJ2-1
v_gene: TRBV5-8
abundance: -
CDR3nt: TGTGCCAGCAGCTTGTTTCCGGGAACTTACAATGAGCAGTTCTTC
CDR3aa: CASSLFPGTYNEQFF

d_gene: TRBD1
j_gene: TRBJ1-3
v_gene: TRBV28
abundance: -
CDR3nt: TGTGCCAGCAGTTCAGGGGGCATAGGGAACACCATATATTTT
CDR3aa: CASSSGGIGNTIYF

d_gene: -
j_gene: TRBJ2-7
v_gene: TRBV12-3/TRBV12-4
abundance: once
CDR3nt: TGTGCCAGCGGAGGGGGGGGCTACGAGCAGTACTTC
CDR3aa: CASGGGGYEQYF

d_gene: -
j_gene: TRBJ2-1
v_gene: TRBV4-2
abundance: -
CDR3nt: TGTGCCAGCAGCCAGACCGGGACTCCTTACAATGAGCAGTTCTTC
CDR3aa: CASSQTGTPYNEQFF

d_gene: TRBD2
j_gene: TRBJ2-7
v_gene: TRBV6-2/TRBV6-3
abundance: -
CDR3nt: TGTGCCAGCAGTTACCCGGGGGGCTACGAGCAGTACTTC
CDR3aa: CASSYPGGYEQYF

d_gene: TRBD1
j_gene: TRBJ1-4
v_gene: TRBV18
abundance: -
CDR3nt: TGTGCCAGTTCGACAGGGGAAAATGAAAAACTGTTTTTT
CDR3aa: CASSTGENEKLFF

d_gene: TRBD2
j_gene: TRBJ2-1
v_gene: TRBV18
abundance: -
CDR3nt: TGTGCCAGCTCACCAAGGGAGGGTAGTAGAAATGAGCAGTTCTTC
CDR3aa: CASSPREGSRNEQFF

d_gene: TRBD2
j_gene: TRBJ2-3
v_gene: TRBV19
abundance: -
CDR3nt: TGTGCCAGTAGTCTAGCGGGAGGACACACAGATACGCAGTATTTT
CDR3aa: CASSLAGGHTDTQYF

d_gene: -
j_gene: TRBJ2-7
v_gene: TRBV28
abundance: once
CDR3nt: TGTGCCAGCAGTCAGACAGGCTTCCCCTACGAGCAGTACTTC
CDR3aa: CASSQTGFPYEQYF

d_gene: TRBD2
j_gene: TRBJ2-1
v_gene: TRBV2
abundance: -
CDR3nt: TGTGCCAGCACCCTGGGGAGGGTGGAGAATGAGCAGTTCTTC
CDR3aa: CASTLGRVENEQFF

d_gene: TRBD2
j_gene: TRBJ2-7
v_gene: TRBV3-1/TRBV3-2
abundance: -
CDR3nt: TGTGCCAGCAGCCAACAAGCTAGCGGGTCATACGAGCAGTACTTC
CDR3aa: CASSQQASGSYEQYF